The T cell receptor beta chain described here comes from a study of T cell responses to AZD1222 COVID-19 vaccine. Study as a whole: Recipients boosted at about 4 weeks or about 12 weeks are pooled. Regarding the study as a whole: Females outnumbered males among donors, who were mostly white British; clonal diversity was possibly underestimated.

Germline CDR1 MNHEY, CDR2 SVGAGI. The CDR3 consists of 14 residues. V lost 6 bases and J 2 bases, leaving 13 bases between the germline ends. The repertoire was sequenced with immunoSEQ multiplex PCR; TCRdb's copy has only in-frame clones and lacks some. This table holds about 170,000 clones, roughly 93% found once. As concerns this clone: Its specificity is unknown.

The J gene is TRBJ1-1, the V gene TRBV6-5, with D possibly matching TRBD1 (6 bases). The sequencing used peripheral blood, collected on day 0 of AZD1222 vaccination. This TCR came from an adult in good health. The CDR3, as DNA: TGTGCCAGCAGCCTGGGACAACTAAACACTGAAGCTTTCTTT. Amino acids: CASSLGQLNTEAFF.